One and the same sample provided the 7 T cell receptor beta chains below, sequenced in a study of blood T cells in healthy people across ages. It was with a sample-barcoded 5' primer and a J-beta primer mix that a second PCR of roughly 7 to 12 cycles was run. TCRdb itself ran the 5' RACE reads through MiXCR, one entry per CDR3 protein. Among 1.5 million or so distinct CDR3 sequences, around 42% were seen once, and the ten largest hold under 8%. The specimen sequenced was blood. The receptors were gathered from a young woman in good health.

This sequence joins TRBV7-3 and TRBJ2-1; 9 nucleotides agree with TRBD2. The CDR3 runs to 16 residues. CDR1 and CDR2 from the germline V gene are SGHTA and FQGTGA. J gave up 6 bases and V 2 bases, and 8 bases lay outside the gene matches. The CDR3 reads CASSLHSRGGVNEQFF. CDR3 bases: TGTGCCAGCAGCTTACACTCGCGGGGGGGCGTCAATGAGCAGTTCTTC. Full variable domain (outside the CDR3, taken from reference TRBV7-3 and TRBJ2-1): GAGVSQTPSNKVTEKGKYVELRCDPISGHTALYWYRQSLGQGPEFLIYFQGTGAADDSGLPNDRFFAVRPEGSVSTLKIQRTERGDSAVYLCASSLHSRGGVNEQFFGPGTRLTVL.

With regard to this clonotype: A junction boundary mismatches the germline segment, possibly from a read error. CDR3 sequence: CTSSKGPSGYYEQYF. DNA for the CDR3: TGTACCAGCAGTAAGGGGCCCAGCGGATACTACGAGCAGTACTTC. The chain uses TRBV3-1 and TRBJ2-7, with D perhaps given as TRBD1 or TRBD2 (5 bases each). The germline V gene has CDR1 LGHDT and CDR2 YNNKEL (reference sequence). CDR3 length: 15 amino acids.

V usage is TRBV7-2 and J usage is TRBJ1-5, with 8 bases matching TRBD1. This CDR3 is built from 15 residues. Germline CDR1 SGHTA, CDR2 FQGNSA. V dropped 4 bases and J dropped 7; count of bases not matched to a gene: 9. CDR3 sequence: CASSSSQGAGQPQHF. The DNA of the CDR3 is TGTGCCAGCAGCTCTTCCCAGGGGGCAGGACAGCCCCAGCATTTT.

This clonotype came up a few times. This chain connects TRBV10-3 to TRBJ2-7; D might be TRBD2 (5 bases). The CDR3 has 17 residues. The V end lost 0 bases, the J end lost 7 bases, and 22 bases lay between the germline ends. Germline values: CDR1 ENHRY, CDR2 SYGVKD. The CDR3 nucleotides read TGTGCCATCAGTGAGTCGAAGTCGAGTCTCCGGAGGTGGGAGCAGTACTTC. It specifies CAISESKSSLRRWEQYF.

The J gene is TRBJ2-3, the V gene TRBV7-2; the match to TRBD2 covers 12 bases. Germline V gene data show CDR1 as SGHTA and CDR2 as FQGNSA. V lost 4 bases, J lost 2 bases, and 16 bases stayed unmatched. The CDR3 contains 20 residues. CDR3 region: CASSSTALAGGPSVTDTQYF. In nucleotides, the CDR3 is TGTGCCAGCAGCTCCACAGCACTAGCGGGGGGCCCTTCCGTCACAGATACGCAGTATTTT.

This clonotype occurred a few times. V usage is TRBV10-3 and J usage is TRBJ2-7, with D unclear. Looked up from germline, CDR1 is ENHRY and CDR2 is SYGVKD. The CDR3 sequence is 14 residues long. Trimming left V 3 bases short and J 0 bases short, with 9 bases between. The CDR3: CAISEPTSSYEQYF. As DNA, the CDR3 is TGTGCCATCAGTGAACCGACCAGCTCCTACGAGCAGTACTTC.

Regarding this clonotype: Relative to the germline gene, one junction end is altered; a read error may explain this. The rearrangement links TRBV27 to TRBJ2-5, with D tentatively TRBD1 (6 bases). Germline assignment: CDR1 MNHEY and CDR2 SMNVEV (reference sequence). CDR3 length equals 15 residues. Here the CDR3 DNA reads TGTGCCGGCAGTCTCTTGGGACAAACCCAAGAGACCCAGTACTTC. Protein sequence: CAGSLLGQTQETQYF.